These T cell receptor beta chains were read from a single sample in a study of molecular identifiers for immune sequencing clone quantification. From the PCR reads, TCRdb called clonotypes with MiXCR, one entry per CDR3 protein. The table lists over 550,000 distinct CDR3 sequences, approximately 24% of them singletons. The specimen sequenced was naive CD8+ T cells from blood, with Jurkat cell RNA spiked in. All receptors come from a human donor in good health. Some libraries in this study had Jurkat cell RNA spiked in. Each CDR3 is given with its conserved first and last residue. The D gene is left open where the match is weak. Size is omitted from some rows. Given values are once, few, many or a class for expanded clones.

j_call clone_size d_call v_call cdr3_nt cdr3_aa
TRBJ2-7 many - TRBV4-1 TGCGCCAGCAGCCAATCCGCAGGGGTGAATTACGAGCAGTACTTC CASSQSAGVNYEQYF
TRBJ2-5 many TRBD1 TRBV12-3/TRBV12-4 TGTGCCAGCAGTACAGACAGGGGCCAAGAGACCCAGTACTTC CASSTDRGQETQYF
TRBJ1-2 many TRBD1 TRBV29-1 TGCAGCGTTGAACGACAGGGGACCTACACCTTC CSVERQGTYTF
TRBJ2-7 many TRBD2 TRBV20-1 TGCAGTGCTGGAACTAGCGGGGGGGCCGGGTACGAGCAGTACTTC CSAGTSGGAGYEQYF
TRBJ1-2 many TRBD1 TRBV30 TGTGCCTGGAGTGTACTGGGCAGGGGGCTCGTTGGCTACACCTTC CAWSVLGRGLVGYTF
TRBJ2-7 few - TRBV3-1 TGTGCCAGCAGCCAAGTAGGAGACCACGAGCAGTACTTC CASSQVGDHEQYF
TRBJ2-5 many - TRBV12-3/TRBV12-4 TGTGCCAGCAGCTCGCCGGGGGCCCAGTACTTC CASSSPGAQYF
TRBJ1-2 many - TRBV29-1 TGCAGCGTTGAAACAGGAAACACTAACTATGGCTACACCTTC CSVETGNTNYGYTF
TRBJ1-1 few - TRBV20-1 TGCAGTGCTAGGACAGATATGAACACTGAAGCTTTCTTT CSARTDMNTEAFF
TRBJ1-1 many - TRBV7-6 TGTGCCAGCAGCCCCCCTACAGTGAACACTGAAGCTTTCTTT CASSPPTVNTEAFF
TRBJ2-2 many - TRBV9 TGTGCCAGCAGTGACGGAGGATTCCCCGGGGAGCTGTTTTTT CASSDGGFPGELFF
TRBJ1-1 many - TRBV2 TGTGCCAGCCGCGAGGGACAAGGAGGGACTGAAGCTTTCTTT CASREGQGGTEAFF
TRBJ1-2 many - TRBV30 TGTGCCTGGAGTGCCAGCCGCTATGGCTACACCTTC CAWSASRYGYTF
TRBJ2-1 - - TRBV9 TGTGCCAGCAGCATACAGGGTCATGAGCAGTTCTTC CASSIQGHEQFF
TRBJ1-1 many - TRBV27 TGTGCCAGCGAGAGTACTGGGGGACAAATCACTGAAGCTTTCTTT CASESTGGQITEAFF
TRBJ2-3 - - TRBV15 TGTGCCACCAGCAGAGATTTCGAGTCCCAGGGAGCCACAGATACGCAGTATTTT CATSRDFESQGATDTQYF
TRBJ2-1 many - TRBV20-1 TGCAGTGCTTCAGTCCCCGAGCAGTTCTTC CSASVPEQFF
TRBJ2-7 - - TRBV6-2/TRBV6-3 TGTGCCAGCAGTCCCACAACGCTGGACCGCGGGCACGAGCAGTACTTC CASSPTTLDRGHEQYF
TRBJ2-7 few TRBD2 TRBV9 TGTGCCAGCGCGGGAGACTCCTACGAGCAGTACTTC CASAGDSYEQYF
TRBJ2-7 - - TRBV7-2 TGTGCCAGCAGCCTGGACCCTTCCTACGAGCAGTGCTTC CASSLDPSYEQCF
TRBJ2-7 few TRBD1 TRBV19 TGTGCCAGTAGTATAAAATCCGGGACAGGGGCCTACGAGCAGTACTTC CASSIKSGTGAYEQYF
TRBJ2-7 few TRBD1 TRBV10-3 TGTGCCAGCGGACAGGGCCTGCGCTCCTACGAGCAGTACTTC CASGQGLRSYEQYF
TRBJ2-5 few TRBD1 TRBV12-3/TRBV12-4 TGTGCCAGCAGTTTACGGGACAGGGTCGAGACCCAGTACTTC CASSLRDRVETQYF
TRBJ2-1 - TRBD2 TRBV19 TGTGCCAGTACGAGACTAGCGGGATCCTACAATGAGCAGTTCTTC CASTRLAGSYNEQFF
TRBJ2-5 - TRBD2 TRBV5-6 TGTGCCAGCAGCTTGGCATATGATAGCGGGGGAGAGACCCAGTACTTC CASSLAYDSGGETQYF
TRBJ2-3 many - TRBV7-9 TGTGCCAGCAGCTTAGGTGGGGAGGCCTGGACAGATACGCAGTATTTT CASSLGGEAWTDTQYF
TRBJ2-5 few TRBD2 TRBV2 TGTGCCAGCAAAGTAGCGGGGGGCTCGCTGCGGGAGACCCAGTACTTC CASKVAGGSLRETQYF
TRBJ2-2 - - TRBV28 TGTGCCAGCAGTTATAGGGGGTTTTTGACCGGGGAGCTGTTTTTT CASSYRGFLTGELFF
TRBJ2-1 - - TRBV7-9 TGTGCCAGCAGCTTAGCCGGCCAGGGGAAAAATGAGCAGTTCTTC CASSLAGQGKNEQFF
TRBJ2-1 - TRBD2 TRBV4-1 TGCGCCAGCAGCTACACTAGCGGGAATCTAGGTGAGCAGTTCTTC CASSYTSGNLGEQFF
TRBJ1-5 few TRBD1 TRBV20-1 TGCAGTGCCCGGACAGGGTTCCTCAATCAGCCCCAGCATTTT CSARTGFLNQPQHF
TRBJ2-3 - - TRBV10-3 TGTGCCATCAGTGAGTCGGTTAGCGTCAGGACATTTGGCACAGATACGCAGTATTTT CAISESVSVRTFGTDTQYF
TRBJ2-1 few TRBD2 TRBV12-5 TGTGCTAGTGGTTTGGTCCCAGCGGGAGGGCCCTGGCGAGTTGAGCAGTTCTTC CASGLVPAGGPWRVEQFF
TRBJ2-7 - - TRBV20-1 TGCAGTGCCCAGAGGGACTCAATGAACTCCTACGAGCAGTACTTC CSAQRDSMNSYEQYF
TRBJ1-6 few - TRBV19 TGTGCCAGTAGTATTTTGGCAGGGGACCGTTCACCCCTCCACTTT CASSILAGDRSPLHF
TRBJ1-5 many - TRBV4-3 TGCGCCAGCAGCCAGATGAACGGGCAGCCCCAGCATTTT CASSQMNGQPQHF
TRBJ2-1 once TRBD2 TRBV19 TGTGCCAGTAGTGAGACTAGCCCCTACAATGAGCAGTTCTTC CASSETSPYNEQFF
TRBJ2-5 many - TRBV7-9 TGTGCCAGCAGCTTCGAAACTACTCCTCAGTACTTC CASSFETTPQYF
TRBJ1-2 - - TRBV29-1 TGCAGCGTTGAAAAACAGAATGACAATGGCTACACCTTC CSVEKQNDNGYTF
TRBJ2-1 - TRBD1 TRBV4-1 TGCGCCAGCAGCCAAGAAGGACAGGTTAACTACAATGAGCAGTTCTTC CASSQEGQVNYNEQFF
TRBJ2-5 many - TRBV29-1 TGCAGCGTTGAACTTAAGGACAGCAACCAAGAGACCCAGTACTTC CSVELKDSNQETQYF
TRBJ1-2 - - TRBV20-1 TGCAGTGCTCTACCGGAAGCCCACTATGGCTACACCTTC CSALPEAHYGYTF
TRBJ2-7 - TRBD2 TRBV7-9 TGTGCCATTACACCAGCGGGGGGCTCCTACGAGCAGTACTTC CAITPAGGSYEQYF
TRBJ2-6 many - TRBV30 TGTGCCTGGGGGACGTTCCTCGGGGCCAACGTCCTGACTTTC CAWGTFLGANVLTF
TRBJ1-1 many TRBD1 TRBV5-4 TGTGCCAGCAGCTTTAGGGGGCAGGGGACTGAAGCTTTCTTT CASSFRGQGTEAFF
TRBJ2-7 - - TRBV7-9 TGTGCCAGCAGCCCCGAGACAGGTTCGTACTCCTACGAGCAGTACTTC CASSPETGSYSYEQYF
TRBJ2-2 - - TRBV24-1 TGTGCCACCAGTGATTTCTTTGGGGAGCTGTTTTTT CATSDFFGELFF
TRBJ2-1 - - TRBV6-5 TGTGCCAGCAGTTACTCGTGGCGGGGAGGTTGGGACAATGAGCAGTTCTTC CASSYSWRGGWDNEQFF
TRBJ2-5 - TRBD1 TRBV19 TGTGCCAGTAGTATAGGGGACAGGGCCCAAGAGACCCAGTACTTC CASSIGDRAQETQYF
TRBJ1-1 - - TRBV30 TGTGCCTGGAGTGTGACACTGGAAACCACTGAAGCTTTCTTT CAWSVTLETTEAFF
TRBJ1-5 many - TRBV25-1 TGTGCCAGCAGCCAGGGAGGGCCCAATCAGCCCCAGCATTTT CASSQGGPNQPQHF
TRBJ2-4 few - TRBV5-5 TGTGCCAGCAGCTTGAGACAGGTGGGGGACATTCAGTACTTC CASSLRQVGDIQYF
TRBJ2-7 - - TRBV11-2 TGTGCCAGCAGCCGGGGGAGGGGGCCCTCCTACGAGCAGTACTTC CASSRGRGPSYEQYF
TRBJ2-1 few - TRBV3-1 TGTGCCAGCAGCCAAGTTGGTGGACAGATATACAATGAGCAGTTCTTC CASSQVGGQIYNEQFF
TRBJ1-1 - - TRBV27 TGTGCCAGCAGTCCCTCTCCGGGGAACACTGAAGCTTTCTTT CASSPSPGNTEAFF